This TCR beta chain emerged from a study of blood T cell repertoires in COVID-19. The overall study: Acute and convalescent COVID-19 samples came from the United States, Italy and Spain. PBMCs, B-cell-depleted T cells, or T cells provided the cDNA or gDNA that made up the material.

This CDR3 contains 15 residues. From germline, CDR1 is MNHEY and CDR2 SMNVEV (reference sequence). With 0 bases removed from V and 5 bases from J, the gap between germline ends came to 13 bases. In the authors' methods: Nucleated cell number was recorded as an estimate derived from reference gene primer amplification. Clones were read by immunoSEQ multiplex PCR, and TCRdb kept only the in-frame ones, dropping some. Clonal size and the V and J genes are those of that table, whereas D and trimming came from the DNA. The sample shows around 140,000 clones, more than 70% of them seen only once. The gene calls are TRBV27 and TRBJ2-5; D unclear. This clonotype was obtained from a woman aged 60-70 years with acute or convalescent COVID-19. Sequenced input: peripheral blood. The CDR3 reads CASSLSGLPRETQYF. The CDR3 coding sequence is TGTGCCAGCAGTTTATCTGGGCTCCCAAGGGAGACCCAGTACTTC.